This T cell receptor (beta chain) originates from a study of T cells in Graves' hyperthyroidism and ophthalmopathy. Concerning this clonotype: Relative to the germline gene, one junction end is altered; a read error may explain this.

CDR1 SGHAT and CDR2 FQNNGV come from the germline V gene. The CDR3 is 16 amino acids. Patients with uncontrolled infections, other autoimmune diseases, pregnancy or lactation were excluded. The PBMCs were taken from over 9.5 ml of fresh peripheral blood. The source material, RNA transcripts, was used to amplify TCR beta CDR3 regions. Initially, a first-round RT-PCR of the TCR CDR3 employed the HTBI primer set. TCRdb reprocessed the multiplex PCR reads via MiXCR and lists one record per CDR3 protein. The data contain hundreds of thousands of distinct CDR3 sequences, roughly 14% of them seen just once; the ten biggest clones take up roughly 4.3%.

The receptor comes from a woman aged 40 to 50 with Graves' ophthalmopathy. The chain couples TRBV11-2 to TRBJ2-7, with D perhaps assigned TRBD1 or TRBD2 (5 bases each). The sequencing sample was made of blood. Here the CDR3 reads CAGSWTPGPASYEQYF. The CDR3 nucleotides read TGTGCCGGCAGCTGGACCCCGGGACCGGCCTCCTACGAGCAGTACTTC. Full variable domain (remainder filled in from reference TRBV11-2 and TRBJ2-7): EAGVAQSPRYKIIEKRQSVAFWCNPISGHATLYWYQQILGQGPKLLIQFQNNGVVDDSQLPKDRFSAERLKGVDSTLKIQPAKLEDSAVYLCAGSWTPGPASYEQYFGPGTRLTVT.